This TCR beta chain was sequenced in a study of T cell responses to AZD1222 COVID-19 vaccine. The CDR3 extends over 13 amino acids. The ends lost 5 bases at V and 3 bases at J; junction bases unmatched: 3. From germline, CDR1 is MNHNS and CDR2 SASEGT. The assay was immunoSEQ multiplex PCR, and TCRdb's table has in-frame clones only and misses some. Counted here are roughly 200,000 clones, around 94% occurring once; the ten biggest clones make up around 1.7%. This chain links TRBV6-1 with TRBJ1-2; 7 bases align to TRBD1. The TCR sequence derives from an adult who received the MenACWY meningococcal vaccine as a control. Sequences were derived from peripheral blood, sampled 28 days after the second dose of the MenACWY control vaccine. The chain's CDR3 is CASSLGQDYGYTF. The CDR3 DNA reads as TGTGCCAGCAGTCTCGGACAGGACTATGGCTACACCTTC.